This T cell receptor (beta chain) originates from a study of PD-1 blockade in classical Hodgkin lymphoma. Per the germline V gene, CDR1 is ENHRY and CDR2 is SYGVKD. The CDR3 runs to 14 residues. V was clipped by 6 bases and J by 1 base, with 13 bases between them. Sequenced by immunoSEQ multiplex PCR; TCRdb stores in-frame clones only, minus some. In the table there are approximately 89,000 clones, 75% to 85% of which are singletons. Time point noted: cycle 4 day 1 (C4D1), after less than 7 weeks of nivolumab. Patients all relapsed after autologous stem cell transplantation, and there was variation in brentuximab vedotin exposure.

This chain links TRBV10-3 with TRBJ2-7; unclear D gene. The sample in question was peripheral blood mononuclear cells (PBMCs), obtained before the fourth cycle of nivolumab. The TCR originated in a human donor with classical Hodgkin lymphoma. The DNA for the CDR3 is TGTGCCATCAGCCCAAGAGGCAGTTCCTACGAGCAGTACTTC. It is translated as CAISPRGSSYEQYF.